This T cell receptor beta chain was sequenced during a study of blood T cell repertoires in COVID-19. Assay used: immunoSEQ multiplex PCR; TCRdb lists only in-frame clones, some missing. The table includes about 52,000 clones, roughly 86% detected once. The CDR3 has 16 residues. The V segment lost 3 bases and the J segment 2 bases; nucleotides outside the gene matches: 6. The germline CDR1 and CDR2 sequences are SGHRS and YFSETQ. The chain combines TRBV5-1 with TRBJ2-5; 11 bases fit TRBD2. This TCR was sampled from a man at least 80 years old with active or convalescent COVID-19. The sequenced sample was peripheral blood. The CDR3 nucleotides are TGCGCCAGCAGCTCCTGGTTAGCGGGGGGGCAAGAGACCCAGTACTTC. Its translation is CASSSWLAGGQETQYF.